This TCR beta chain appears in the sequencing data of a study of beta chain features in type 1 diabetes. Notes on the study in general: With patients and controls alike, PCR might favor shorter templates to an equal degree. Healthy donors had naive, central memory and Treg TCRB repertoires that appeared less similar than those seen among patients. Researchers report that Type 1 diabetes patients had moderately but significantly shorter TCRB CDR3s across all four CD4+ subsets.

This clone turned up a few times. Its matching antigen is unknown. Per the germline V gene, CDR1 is KGHSH and CDR2 is LQKENI. V trimming: 3 bases; J trimming: 5 bases; junction bases outside the gene matches: 8. The CDR3 length is 16 residues. Expressed TCRB transcripts were sequenced, since all the RNA that had been isolated was reverse transcribed. The assay was immunoSEQ multiplex PCR, and TCRdb's table has in-frame clones only and misses some. Here the sample spans roughly 330,000 clones, approximately 13% being singletons. Averaging about 120 mL, one heparinised blood draw was given by each donor. In all sorted populations, purity surpassed 95%.

The receptor was derived from a woman aged 18-29 years with type 1 diabetes. The sample comprised naive CD4+ T cells from blood. This chain joins TRBV18 and TRBJ2-2; TRBD1 aligns across 8 bases. CDR3 DNA sequence: TGTGCCAGCTCACCCCAACAGGGGGAAGGAACCGGGGAGCTGTTTTTT. Translated, it gives CASSPQQGEGTGELFF.